These 27 T cell receptor beta chains were sequenced from one sample in a study of cytomegalovirus exposure and HLA in healthy donors. Repertoires were generated with immunoSEQ multiplex PCR, while TCRdb's copy carries only in-frame clones and drops some. This table holds under 200,000 clones, more than 80% found once. Sequenced: PBMCs. Source of these receptors: a woman aged 18-29 years in good health and CMV-seropositive.

The chain employs TRBV7-6 and TRBJ2-7, with 12 bases lining up with TRBD2. Germline CDR1 reads SGHVS; CDR2 reads FNYEAQ. The CDR3 length is 20 residues. V shed 5 bases and J 5 bases; nucleotides not matched to a gene: 22. Written as DNA, the CDR3 is TGTGCCAGCAGCCTCGCGCCTCCGGGGCTAGCGGGGGGGCCGATGGACGAGCAGTACTTC. Translation: CASSLAPPGLAGGPMDEQYF.

The genes are TRBV5-1 and TRBJ2-3, with TRBD2 identical over 13 bases. The CDR3 has 19 amino acids. V lost 4 bases to trimming and J lost 3 bases; unmatched junction nucleotides: 14. Per the germline V gene, CDR1 is SGHRS and CDR2 is YFSETQ. CDR3 amino acids: CASSRSSRTSGGQTDTQYF. The DNA for the CDR3 is TGCGCCAGCAGCCGCTCCTCCCGGACTAGCGGGGGCCAAACAGATACGCAGTATTTT.

CDR3 sequence reads: CASSVGREPHRAGANVLTF. The DNA for the CDR3 is TGTGCCAGCAGCGTAGGGCGGGAACCCCACCGGGCTGGGGCCAACGTCCTGACTTTC. V and J are TRBV9 and TRBJ2-6, with a weak D call TRBD2 (6 bases). The V end was cut by 0 bases, the J end by 2 bases, with 18 bases between. The V gene's germline CDR1 is SGDLS and CDR2 YYNGEE. This CDR3 is built from 19 residues.

The chain recombines TRBV29-1 with TRBJ2-1; 12 bases fit TRBD2. Looked up from germline, CDR1 is SQVTM and CDR2 is ANQGSEA. The CDR3 loop spans 15 amino acids. The V segment lost 5 bases and the J segment 4 bases; nucleotides outside the gene matches: 6. The CDR3 nucleotides are TGCAGCGTTACCCGACTAGCGGGGGATTACAATGAGCAGTTCTTC. Translation gives CSVTRLAGDYNEQFF.

The J gene is TRBJ1-4, the V gene TRBV5-4; D remains unclear. This CDR3 contains 15 residues. V was shortened by 4 bases and J by 0 bases, with 10 bases between the two germline ends. Germline CDR1 SGHNT, CDR2 YYREEE (reference sequence). Here the CDR3 DNA reads TGTGCCAGCAGCCCATCCCAATCAACTAATGAAAAACTGTTTTTT. Translated, it gives CASSPSQSTNEKLFF.

V gene TRBV9 combines with J gene TRBJ2-5, with 7 positions matching TRBD1. Looked up from germline, CDR1 is SGDLS and CDR2 is YYNGEE. The CDR3 covers 14 residues. With V trimmed by 3 bases and J by 11 bases, 13 bases remained unmatched. CDR3 sequence reads: CASSETGQLEEQYF. The CDR3 nucleotides read TGTGCCAGCAGCGAGACAGGGCAACTGGAGGAGCAGTACTTC.

The chain uses TRBV6-5 and TRBJ2-3; maybe TRBD2 (7 bases). Looked up from germline, CDR1 is MNHEY and CDR2 is SVGAGI. V lost 2 bases and J 3 bases, leaving 12 bases between the germline ends. CDR3 size: 15 residues. The CDR3 region is CASSYGGARTDTQYF. DNA of the CDR3: TGTGCCAGCAGTTACGGGGGGGCCCGGACAGATACGCAGTATTTT.

V and J are TRBV7-2 and TRBJ2-1, with D possibly matching TRBD2 (6 bases). Per germline, CDR1 SGHTA and CDR2 FQGNSA. With 1 base removed from V and 0 bases from J, the gap between germline ends came to 16 bases. The CDR3 runs to 18 residues. CDR3 amino acids: CASSLGPSGPSSYNEQFF. In DNA, the CDR3 is TGTGCCAGCAGCTTAGGTCCCAGCGGGCCGAGCTCCTACAATGAGCAGTTCTTC.

This clone has a single count. The rearrangement links TRBV6-5 to TRBJ1-2, with a possible D match to TRBD1 (5 bases). The V gene's germline CDR1 is MNHEY and CDR2 SVGAGI. CDR3 length: 13 residues. The V end lost 4 bases, the J end lost 6 bases, and 12 bases lay between the germline ends. The CDR3 DNA reads TGTGCCAGCAGTTCGACAGCGCCCAATGGCTACACCTTC. It specifies CASSSTAPNGYTF.

The rearrangement joins TRBV7-8 to TRBJ2-1; 7 bases align to TRBD2. This CDR3 has 15 amino acids. The V gene end was trimmed by 5 bases and the J gene end by 6 bases; junction bases not matched to a gene: 10. The germline V gene encodes CDR1 SGHVS and CDR2 FQNEAQ. The CDR3, as DNA: TGTGCCAGCAGCCGTAAGCGGGACTCACTCAATGAGCAGTTCTTC. This codes for CASSRKRDSLNEQFF.

V usage is TRBV6-1 and J usage is TRBJ1-6, with D maybe TRBD1 (5 bases). Germline V gene data show CDR1 as MNHNS and CDR2 as SASEGT. V was trimmed by 1 base and J by 7 bases, leaving 14 bases between them. The CDR3 has 16 residues. The CDR3 reads CASSEGSPGWNSPLHF. CDR3 in DNA: TGTGCCAGCAGTGAAGGATCCCCAGGGTGGAATTCACCCCTCCACTTT.

This clone came up once. V usage is TRBV6-1 and J usage is TRBJ1-5, with D unresolved. Deletions cut 6 bases from V and 0 bases from J, with 6 bases between. The length of the CDR3 is 13 residues. Germline assignment: CDR1 MNHNS and CDR2 SASEGT. The CDR3 region has the DNA TGTGCCAGCAGGCTAAATAGCAATCAGCCCCAGCATTTT. This codes for CASRLNSNQPQHF.

This clone was found once. The V and J genes are TRBV19 and TRBJ2-1; 7 bases line up with TRBD1. J was trimmed by 2 bases and V by 4 bases; bases with no gene match: 11. Germline CDR1 is LNHDA and CDR2 is SQIVND (reference sequence). CDR3 size: 17 residues. The CDR3 here is CASSTFVGQATYNEQFF. DNA of the CDR3: TGTGCCAGTAGTACGTTCGTAGGACAGGCTACCTACAATGAGCAGTTCTTC. Filled out from reference TRBV19 and TRBJ2-1, the complete variable domain reads DGGITQSPKYLFRKEGQNVTLSCEQNLNHDAMYWYRQDPGQGLRLIYYSQIVNDFQKGDIAEGYSVSREKKESFPLTVTSAQKNPTAFYLCASSTFVGQATYNEQFFGPGTRLTVL.

This chain joins TRBV29-1 and TRBJ2-1; 8 positions agree with TRBD1. The CDR3 has 13 residues. Trimming at V came to 4 bases and at J to 6 bases, leaving 5 bases not matched to a gene. In germline, CDR1 is SQVTM, CDR2 ANQGSEA. This CDR3 reads CSVARTGTNEQFF. Here the CDR3 DNA reads TGCAGCGTTGCTCGGACAGGGACCAATGAGCAGTTCTTC.

The V call is TRBV15, the J call TRBJ2-3, with 10 bases that match TRBD2. The germline gives CDR1 LNHNV, CDR2 YYDKDF (reference sequence). The CDR3 covers 15 residues. The J segment lost 2 bases and the V segment lost 5 bases, leaving 4 bases of the junction unmatched. CDR3 in amino acids: CATSGLAGDTDTQYF. CDR3 bases: TGTGCCACCAGCGGGCTAGCGGGGGACACAGATACGCAGTATTTT.

The chain uses TRBV6-5 and TRBJ2-7; no firm D call. The CDR3 runs 14 residues. V lost 2 bases to trimming and J lost 2 bases, with 10 bases between them. Germline assignment: CDR1 MNHEY and CDR2 SVGAGI. CDR3 protein: CASSYDGVTYEQYF. In DNA form, the CDR3 reads TGTGCCAGCAGTTACGACGGAGTCACCTACGAGCAGTACTTC.

CDR3 loop: CASSTRQATDTQYF. In nucleotides, the CDR3 is TGTGCCAGCAGCACCCGACAGGCCACAGATACGCAGTATTTT. The chain uses TRBV13 and TRBJ2-3; possible D gene TRBD1, 6 bases. Trimming shortened V by 5 bases and J by 2 bases, and 11 bases separated the two germline ends. CDR1 is PRHDT, CDR2 FYEKMQ, per germline (reference sequence). The CDR3 spans 14 residues.

The chain combines TRBV18 with TRBJ2-7; 7 bases fit TRBD1. The V gene end was trimmed by 4 bases and the J gene end by 0 bases; junction bases not matched to a gene: 15. CDR3 length: 18 amino acids. From germline, CDR1 is KGHSH and CDR2 LQKENI. The CDR3 DNA reads TGTGCCAGCTCACGTGGCCCGACAGGGTTCGCGAGCTCCTACGAGCAGTACTTC. Encoded protein: CASSRGPTGFASSYEQYF.

The V gene is TRBV14, the J gene TRBJ2-7; 9 bases map to TRBD2. Germline-derived CDR1 and CDR2 are SGHDN and FVKESK. Unmatched junction bases numbered 2, after V lost 2 bases and J lost 0 bases. The CDR3 contains 15 residues. For the CDR3, the DNA is TGTGCCAGCAGCCAATGGACTAGCGACTCCTACGAGCAGTACTTC. It codes for CASSQWTSDSYEQYF.

The rearrangement uses TRBV9 and TRBJ1-4, with D perhaps TRBD1 (6 bases). The ends were cut back, 4 bases at V and 3 bases at J, with 10 bases in the middle. The germline V gene has CDR1 SGDLS and CDR2 YYNGEE. The CDR3 totals 14 residues. In DNA, the CDR3 is TGTGCCAGCAGCCCAGGGGCGGCTAATGAAAAACTGTTTTTT. Translated: CASSPGAANEKLFF.

This clone has only a few counts. This CDR3 is CASSTVGWYGYTF. The CDR3 bases are TGTGCCAGTAGTACGGTCGGTTGGTATGGCTACACCTTC. The chain carries TRBV19 and TRBJ1-2, with D hard to call. The CDR3 has 13 residues. The V gene's germline CDR1 is LNHDA and CDR2 SQIVND (reference sequence). The V gene lost 4 bases and the J gene lost 5 bases, with 11 bases spanning the gap.

The gene calls are TRBV5-1 and TRBJ2-7; 8 nucleotides line up with TRBD1. The CDR3 has 15 amino acids. Losses at the gene ends were 5 bases for V and 3 bases for J; bases not matched to a gene: 10. Germline V CDR1 and CDR2: SGHRS, YFSETQ. The CDR3 region is CASSDRGSKDYEQYF. The CDR3 DNA reads TGCGCCAGCAGTGACAGGGGTAGTAAGGACTACGAGCAGTACTTC. Full variable domain (rest looked up from reference TRBV5-1 and TRBJ2-7): KAGVTQTPRYLIKTRGQQVTLSCSPISGHRSVSWYQQTPGQGLQFLFEYFSETQRNKGNFPGRFSGRQFSNSRSEMNVSTLELGDSALYLCASSDRGSKDYEQYFGPGTRLTVT.

The genes are TRBV5-4 and TRBJ2-5; 7 bases match TRBD1. Germline V gene data show CDR1 as SGHNT and CDR2 as YYREEE (reference sequence). The CDR3 loop spans 13 amino acids. Unmatched junction bases numbered 0, after V lost 0 bases and J lost 4 bases. CDR3: CASSLGQGETQYF. Here the CDR3 DNA reads TGTGCCAGCAGCTTGGGACAGGGAGAGACCCAGTACTTC.

The CDR3 protein is CASRGGSDNSPLHF. DNA of the CDR3: TGTGCCAGCAGGGGCGGGTCAGATAATTCACCCCTCCACTTT. The chain recombines TRBV5-4 with TRBJ1-6; no definite D call. Germline CDR1 reads SGHNT; CDR2 reads YYREEE (reference sequence). The CDR3 extends over 14 amino acids. The V end lost 5 bases, the J end lost 5 bases, and 11 bases lay between the germline ends.

This rearrangement joins TRBV10-3 to TRBJ2-7; 14 bases map to TRBD2. The CDR3 loop spans 15 amino acids. Trimming at V came to 4 bases and at J to 5 bases, leaving 4 bases not matched to a gene. Per the germline V gene, CDR1 is ENHRY and CDR2 is SYGVKD. DNA for the CDR3: TGTGCCATCAGTGGACTAGCGGGAGGGCCGGACGAGCAGTACTTC. It specifies CAISGLAGGPDEQYF.

The chain joins TRBV28 to TRBJ1-5, with D perhaps matching TRBD1 (5 bases). V gave up 2 bases and J gave up 0 bases, with 17 bases separating them. Germline CDR1 and CDR2: MDHEN and SYDVKM. The CDR3 totals 18 residues. The CDR3 reads CASSLGPGKIASNQPQHF. DNA for the CDR3: TGTGCCAGCAGTTTAGGGCCAGGGAAGATAGCTAGCAATCAGCCCCAGCATTTT.

This clone was seen once. The chain combines TRBV9 with TRBJ2-5; 8 nucleotides match TRBD2. J gave up 5 bases and V 3 bases, and 6 bases lay outside the gene matches. The length of the CDR3 is 14 residues. In germline, CDR1 is SGDLS, CDR2 YYNGEE. CDR3 DNA: TGTGCCAGCAGCGCTCCGGGACTAGGGGAGACCCAGTACTTC. Protein sequence: CASSAPGLGETQYF.